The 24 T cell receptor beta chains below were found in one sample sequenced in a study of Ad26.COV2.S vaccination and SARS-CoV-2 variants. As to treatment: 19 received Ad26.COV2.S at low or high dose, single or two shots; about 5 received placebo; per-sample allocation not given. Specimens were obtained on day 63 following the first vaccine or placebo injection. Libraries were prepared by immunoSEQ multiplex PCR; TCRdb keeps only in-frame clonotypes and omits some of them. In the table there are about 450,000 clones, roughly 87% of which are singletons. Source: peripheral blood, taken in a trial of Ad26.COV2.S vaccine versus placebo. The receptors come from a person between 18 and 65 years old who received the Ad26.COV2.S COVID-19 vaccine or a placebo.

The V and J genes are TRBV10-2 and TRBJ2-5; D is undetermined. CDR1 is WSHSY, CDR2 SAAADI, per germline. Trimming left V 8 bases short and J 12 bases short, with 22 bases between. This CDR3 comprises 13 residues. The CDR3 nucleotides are TGCGCCAGCGGGCCCACCTCGGCCGGGCACGAGTACTTC. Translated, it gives CASGPTSAGHEYF.

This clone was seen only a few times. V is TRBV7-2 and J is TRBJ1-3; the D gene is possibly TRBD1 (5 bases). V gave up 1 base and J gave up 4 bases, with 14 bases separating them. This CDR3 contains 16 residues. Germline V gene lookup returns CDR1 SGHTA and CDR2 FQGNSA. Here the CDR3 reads CASSLVGRASGNTIYF. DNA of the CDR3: TGTGCCAGCAGCTTAGTGGGACGGGCGTCAGGAAACACCATATATTTT.

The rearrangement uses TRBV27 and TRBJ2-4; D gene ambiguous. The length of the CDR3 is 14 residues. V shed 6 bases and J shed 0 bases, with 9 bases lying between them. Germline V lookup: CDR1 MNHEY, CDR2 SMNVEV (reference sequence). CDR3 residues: CASSPWGAKNIQYF. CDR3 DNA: TGTGCCAGCAGCCCTTGGGGAGCCAAAAACATTCAGTACTTC.

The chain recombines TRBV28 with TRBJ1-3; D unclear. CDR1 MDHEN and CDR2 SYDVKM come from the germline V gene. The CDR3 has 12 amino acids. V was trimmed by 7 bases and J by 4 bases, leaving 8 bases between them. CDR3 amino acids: CASTFSGNTIYF. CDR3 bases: TGTGCCAGCACCTTTTCGGGAAACACCATATATTTT.

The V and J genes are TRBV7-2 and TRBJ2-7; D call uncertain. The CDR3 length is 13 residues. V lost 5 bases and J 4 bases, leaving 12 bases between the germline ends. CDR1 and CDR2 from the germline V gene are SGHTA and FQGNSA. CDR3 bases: TGTGCCAGCAGCCGCCTCGTAGGGTACGAGCAGTACGTC. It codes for CASSRLVGYEQYV.

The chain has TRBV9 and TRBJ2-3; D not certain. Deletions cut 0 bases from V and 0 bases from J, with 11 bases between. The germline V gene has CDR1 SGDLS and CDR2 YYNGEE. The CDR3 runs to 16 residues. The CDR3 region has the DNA TGTGCCAGCAGCGTAGGTGGCGGTCCTAGCACAGATACGCAGTATTTT. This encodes CASSVGGGPSTDTQYF.

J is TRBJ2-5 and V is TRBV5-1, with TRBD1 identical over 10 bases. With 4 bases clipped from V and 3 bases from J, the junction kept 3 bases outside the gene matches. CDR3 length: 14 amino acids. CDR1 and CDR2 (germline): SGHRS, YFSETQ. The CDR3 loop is CASSRGTGEETQYF. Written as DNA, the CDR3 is TGCGCCAGCAGCCGCGGGACAGGGGAAGAGACCCAGTACTTC.

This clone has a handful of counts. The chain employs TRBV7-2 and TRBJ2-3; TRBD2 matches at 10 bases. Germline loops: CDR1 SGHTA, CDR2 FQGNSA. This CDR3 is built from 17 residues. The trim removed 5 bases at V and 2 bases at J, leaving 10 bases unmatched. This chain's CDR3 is CASSPEPGLANTDTQYF. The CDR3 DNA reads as TGTGCCAGCAGCCCAGAACCGGGACTAGCGAACACAGATACGCAGTATTTT.

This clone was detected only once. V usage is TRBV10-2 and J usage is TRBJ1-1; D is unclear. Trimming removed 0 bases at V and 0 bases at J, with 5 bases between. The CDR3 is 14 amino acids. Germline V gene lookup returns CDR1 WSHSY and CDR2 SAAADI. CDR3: CASSESFVNTEAFF. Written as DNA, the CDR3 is TGCGCCAGCAGTGAGTCGTTTGTGAACACTGAAGCTTTCTTT.

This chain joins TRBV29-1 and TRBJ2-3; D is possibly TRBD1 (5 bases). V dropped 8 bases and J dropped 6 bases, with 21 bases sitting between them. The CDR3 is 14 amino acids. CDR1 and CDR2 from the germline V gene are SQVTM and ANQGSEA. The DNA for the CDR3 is TGCAGCTCCCAGGCAGGGCCGACCCCGGATACGCAGTATTTT. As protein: CSSQAGPTPDTQYF.

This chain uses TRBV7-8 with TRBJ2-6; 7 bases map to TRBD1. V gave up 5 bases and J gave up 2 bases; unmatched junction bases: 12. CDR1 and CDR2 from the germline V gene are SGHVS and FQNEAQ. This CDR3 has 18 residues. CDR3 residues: CASSRTGDKVAGANVLTF. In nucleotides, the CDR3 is TGTGCCAGCAGCCGCACAGGGGATAAGGTAGCTGGGGCCAACGTCCTGACTTTC.

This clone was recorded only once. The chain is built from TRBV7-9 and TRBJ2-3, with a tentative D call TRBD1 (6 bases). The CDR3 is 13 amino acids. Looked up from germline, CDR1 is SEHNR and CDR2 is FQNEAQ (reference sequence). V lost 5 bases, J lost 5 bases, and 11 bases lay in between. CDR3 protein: CASSLTGIDTQYF. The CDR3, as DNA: TGTGCCAGCAGCCTTACAGGGATAGATACGCAGTATTTT.

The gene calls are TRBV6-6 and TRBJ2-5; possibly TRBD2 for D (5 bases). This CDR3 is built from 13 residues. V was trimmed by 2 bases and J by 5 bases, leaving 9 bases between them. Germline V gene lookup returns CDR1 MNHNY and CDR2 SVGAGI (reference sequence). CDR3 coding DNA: TGTGCCAGCAGTTACGAGCGCGGGGAGACCCAGTACTTC. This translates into CASSYERGETQYF.

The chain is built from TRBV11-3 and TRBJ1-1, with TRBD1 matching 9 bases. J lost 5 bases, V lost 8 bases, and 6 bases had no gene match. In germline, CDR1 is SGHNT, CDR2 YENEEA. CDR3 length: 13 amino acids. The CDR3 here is CASSDRGGTEAFF. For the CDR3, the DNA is TGTGCCAGCTCGGACAGGGGAGGGACTGAAGCTTTCTTT. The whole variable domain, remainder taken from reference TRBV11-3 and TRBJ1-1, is EAGVVQSPRYKIIEKKQPVAFWCNPISGHNTLYWYLQNLGQGPELLIRYENEEAVDDSQLPKDRFSAERLKGVDSTLKIQPAELGDSAVYLCASSDRGGTEAFFGQGTRLTVV.

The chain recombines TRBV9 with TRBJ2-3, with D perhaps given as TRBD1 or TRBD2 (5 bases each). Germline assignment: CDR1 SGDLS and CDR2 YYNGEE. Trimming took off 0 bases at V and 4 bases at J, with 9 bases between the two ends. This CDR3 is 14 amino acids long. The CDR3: CASSVGGSADTQYF. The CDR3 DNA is TGTGCCAGCAGCGTAGGGGGGAGCGCAGATACGCAGTATTTT.

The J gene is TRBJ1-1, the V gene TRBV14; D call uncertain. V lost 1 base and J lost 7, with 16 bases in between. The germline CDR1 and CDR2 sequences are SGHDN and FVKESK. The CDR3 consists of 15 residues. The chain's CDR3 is CASSQVFAGAFEAFF. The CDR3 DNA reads TGTGCCAGCAGCCAAGTATTTGCAGGAGCCTTTGAAGCTTTCTTT.

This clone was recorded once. The CDR3 loop reads CASSPLDPGTGGYNSPLHF. The DNA for the CDR3 is TGTGCCAGCAGTCCGCTAGATCCCGGGACAGGGGGCTATAATTCACCCCTCCACTTT. The V gene is TRBV6-2 or TRBV6-3, the J gene TRBJ1-6; 11 bases map to TRBD1. This CDR3 spans 19 amino acids. V shed 5 bases and J 3 bases; nucleotides not matched to a gene: 12. The germline CDR1 and CDR2 sequences are MNHEY and SVGEGT.

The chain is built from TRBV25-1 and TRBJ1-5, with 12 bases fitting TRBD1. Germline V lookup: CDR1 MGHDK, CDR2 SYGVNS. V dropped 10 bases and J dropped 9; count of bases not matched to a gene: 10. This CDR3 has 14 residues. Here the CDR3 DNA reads TGTGCCAACGGCTCGGGACAGGGGGCGCCGCCCCAGCATTTT. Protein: CANGSGQGAPPQHF.

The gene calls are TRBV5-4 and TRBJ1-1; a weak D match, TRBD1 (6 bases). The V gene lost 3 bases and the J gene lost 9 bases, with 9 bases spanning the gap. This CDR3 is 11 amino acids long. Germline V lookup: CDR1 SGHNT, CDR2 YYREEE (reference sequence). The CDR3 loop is CASSYGTQAFF. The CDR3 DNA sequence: TGTGCCAGCAGCTACGGGACACAAGCTTTCTTT.

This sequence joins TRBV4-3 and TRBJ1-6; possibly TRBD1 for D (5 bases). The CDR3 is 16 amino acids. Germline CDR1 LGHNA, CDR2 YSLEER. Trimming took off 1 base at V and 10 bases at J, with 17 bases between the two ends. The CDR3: CASSQGASRRDSPLHF. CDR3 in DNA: TGCGCCAGCAGCCAAGGTGCGAGTCGGAGGGACTCACCCCTCCACTTT.

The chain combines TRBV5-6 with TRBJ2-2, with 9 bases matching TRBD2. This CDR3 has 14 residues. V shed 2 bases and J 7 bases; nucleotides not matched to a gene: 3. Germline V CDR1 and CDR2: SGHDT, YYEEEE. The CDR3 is CASSFVAGVGELFF. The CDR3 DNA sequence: TGTGCCAGCAGCTTTGTAGCGGGAGTCGGGGAGCTGTTTTTT.

The CDR3 DNA follows: TGTGCCAGCAGCCCCCAGGGCCCTACCTACAATGAGCAGTTCTTC. Translated, it gives CASSPQGPTYNEQFF. V usage is TRBV11-2 and J usage is TRBJ2-1; TRBD1 might be the D (5 bases). The CDR3 runs to 15 residues. CDR1 and CDR2 from the germline V gene are SGHAT and FQNNGV. The V and J ends lost 5 bases and 2 bases respectively, with 13 bases between them.

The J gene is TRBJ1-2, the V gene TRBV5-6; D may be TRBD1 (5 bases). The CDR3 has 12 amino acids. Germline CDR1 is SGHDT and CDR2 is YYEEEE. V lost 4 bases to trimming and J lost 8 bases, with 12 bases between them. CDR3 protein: CASSRRDGGYTF. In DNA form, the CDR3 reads TGTGCCAGCAGCCGCCGGGACGGCGGCTACACCTTC. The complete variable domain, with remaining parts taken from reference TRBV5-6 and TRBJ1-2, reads DAGVTQSPTHLIKTRGQQVTLRCSPKSGHDTVSWYQQALGQGPQFIFQYYEEEERQRGNFPDRFSGHQFPNYSSELNVNALLLGDSALYLCASSRRDGGYTFGSGTRLTVV.

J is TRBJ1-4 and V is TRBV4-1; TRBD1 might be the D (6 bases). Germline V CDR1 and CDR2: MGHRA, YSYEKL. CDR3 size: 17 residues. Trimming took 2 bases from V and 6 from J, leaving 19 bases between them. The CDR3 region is CASSQLVLGTRYEKLFF. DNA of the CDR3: TGCGCCAGCAGCCAACTCGTCCTCGGGACACGTTATGAAAAACTGTTTTTT.